This T cell receptor beta chain derives from a study of EBV T-cell therapy then PD-1 blockade in nasopharyngeal carcinoma. This CDR3 region has 15 residues. Per germline, CDR1 MGHDK and CDR2 SYGVNS. V lost 3 bases to trimming and J lost 3 bases, with 12 bases between them. Using immunoSEQ multiplex PCR, the repertoire was profiled, and TCRdb retains in-frame clones only, with some absent. The sample records roughly 22,000 clones, 70% to 85% being singletons. Stated treatment: AdE1-LMPpoly-expanded autologous EBV-specific T-cell therapy followed by anti-PD-1 nivolumab. Points on this clone: Its antigen is as yet unknown.

This clonotype was obtained from a man aged 35 to 55 with nasopharyngeal carcinoma. Sequences were derived from CD8+ T cells from blood, sampled at day -245 from a patient whose treatment included autologous EBV-specific T cells and nivolumab. The gene calls are TRBV25-1 and TRBJ2-1; D ambiguous. The CDR3 region is CASSDEASLYNEQFF. CDR3 nucleotides: TGTGCCAGCAGTGATGAGGCAAGCCTCTACAATGAGCAGTTCTTC.